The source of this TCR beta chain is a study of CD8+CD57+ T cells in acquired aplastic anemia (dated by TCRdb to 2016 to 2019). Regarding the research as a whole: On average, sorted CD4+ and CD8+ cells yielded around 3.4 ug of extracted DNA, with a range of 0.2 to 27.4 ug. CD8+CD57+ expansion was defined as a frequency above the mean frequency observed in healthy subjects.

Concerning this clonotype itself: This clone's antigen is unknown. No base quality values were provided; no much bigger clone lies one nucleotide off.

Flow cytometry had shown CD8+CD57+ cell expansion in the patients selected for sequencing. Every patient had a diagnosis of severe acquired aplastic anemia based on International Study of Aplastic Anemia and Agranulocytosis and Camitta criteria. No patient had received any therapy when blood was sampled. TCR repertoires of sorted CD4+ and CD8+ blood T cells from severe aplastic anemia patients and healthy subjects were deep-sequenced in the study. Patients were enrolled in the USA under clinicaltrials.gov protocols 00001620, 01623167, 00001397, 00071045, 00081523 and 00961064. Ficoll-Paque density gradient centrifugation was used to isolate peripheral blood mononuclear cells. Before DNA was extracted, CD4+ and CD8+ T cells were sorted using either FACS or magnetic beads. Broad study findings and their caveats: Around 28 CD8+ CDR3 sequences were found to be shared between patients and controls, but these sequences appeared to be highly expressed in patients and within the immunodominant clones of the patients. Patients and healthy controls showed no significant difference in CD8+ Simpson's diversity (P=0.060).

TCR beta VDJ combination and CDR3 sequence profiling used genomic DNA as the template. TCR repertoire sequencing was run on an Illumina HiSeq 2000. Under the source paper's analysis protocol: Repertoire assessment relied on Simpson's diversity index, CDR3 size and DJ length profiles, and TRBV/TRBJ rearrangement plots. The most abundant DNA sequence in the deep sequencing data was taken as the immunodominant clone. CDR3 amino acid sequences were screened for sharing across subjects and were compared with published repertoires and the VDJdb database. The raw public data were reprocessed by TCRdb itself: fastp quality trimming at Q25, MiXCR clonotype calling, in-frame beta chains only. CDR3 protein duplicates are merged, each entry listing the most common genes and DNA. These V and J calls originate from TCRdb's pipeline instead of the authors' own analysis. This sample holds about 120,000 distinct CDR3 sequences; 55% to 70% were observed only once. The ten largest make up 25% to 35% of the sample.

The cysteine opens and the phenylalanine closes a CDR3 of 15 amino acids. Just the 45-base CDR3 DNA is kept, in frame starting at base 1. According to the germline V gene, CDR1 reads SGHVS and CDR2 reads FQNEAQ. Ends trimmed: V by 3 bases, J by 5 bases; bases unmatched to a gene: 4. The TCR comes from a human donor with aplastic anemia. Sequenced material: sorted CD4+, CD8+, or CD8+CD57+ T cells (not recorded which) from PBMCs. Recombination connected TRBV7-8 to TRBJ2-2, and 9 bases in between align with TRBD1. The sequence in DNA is TGTGCCAGCAGCTTGGGGACAGGGAGGACCGGGGAGCTGTTTTTT. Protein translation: CASSLGTGRTGELFF.